Listed here are 25 T cell receptor beta chains from one sample, sequenced in a study of T cells in localized non-small cell lung cancer. The repertoire was sequenced with immunoSEQ multiplex PCR; TCRdb's copy has only in-frame clones and lacks some. Of 70,000 to 90,000 clones listed, 80% are singletons. The material was peripheral blood, obtained before any cancer treatment. The receptors here all came from a female donor older than 55 with stage I lung adenocarcinoma.

This clone was counted between two and nine times. The gene calls are TRBV30 and TRBJ1-1; the D gene is possibly TRBD1 (5 bases). Trimming left V 7 bases short and J 5 bases short, with 14 bases between. CDR1 is GTSNPN and CDR2 is SVGIG in the germline V gene (reference sequence). The CDR3 totals 12 residues. This CDR3 reads CASRRDQTEAFF. The CDR3, as DNA: TGTGCCTCGCGCCGGGACCAGACTGAAGCTTTCTTT.

This clone was recorded a few times. This chain uses TRBV27 with TRBJ2-7, with 7 bases aligning to TRBD2. The V and J ends lost 6 bases and 6 bases, in that order; junction bases with no gene match: 11. The CDR3 sequence is 14 residues long. Germline V gene data show CDR1 as MNHEY and CDR2 as SMNVEV (reference sequence). The CDR3 loop reads CASSPSGGGLEQYF. Here the CDR3 DNA reads TGTGCCAGCAGCCCGTCGGGAGGCGGGCTCGAGCAGTACTTC.

The chain carries TRBV2 and TRBJ1-5; 7 positions agree with TRBD1. The germline V gene has CDR1 SNHLY and CDR2 FYNNEI. Trimming took 7 bases from V and 9 from J; bases not matched to a gene: 12. CDR3 length: 14 amino acids. The CDR3 nucleotides are TGTGCCAGCACCCTAGGACAGGATCGGGCGCCCCAGCATTTT. It translates to CASTLGQDRAPQHF.

The chain joins TRBV5-6 to TRBJ1-1, with D possibly TRBD1 on 5 matching bases. Deletions cut 3 bases from V and 1 base from J, with 16 bases between. The CDR3 is 16 residues long. Looked up from germline, CDR1 is SGHDT and CDR2 is YYEEEE. CDR3 in DNA: TGTGCCAGCAGCTATGGTTTACCCGGACAGAACACTGAAGCTTTCTTT. Amino acid sequence: CASSYGLPGQNTEAFF.

The rearrangement uses TRBV7-6 and TRBJ2-3; D unclear. CDR3 size: 13 residues. Trimming left V 1 base short and J 4 bases short, with 6 bases between. Germline CDR1 is SGHVS and CDR2 is FNYEAQ. The CDR3 loop is CASSLVEADTQYF. The CDR3 DNA sequence: TGTGCCAGCAGCTTAGTTGAGGCAGATACGCAGTATTTT.

The chain recombines TRBV23-1 with TRBJ2-1; 7 bases line up with TRBD2. TRBV23-1 is labeled an ORF, and its function is uncertain. Trimming cost V 3 bases and J 4 bases; bases outside gene matches: 9. The CDR3 extends over 16 amino acids. The chain's CDR3 is CASSQAPSGQYNEQFF. The CDR3 DNA is TGCGCCAGCAGTCAGGCTCCTAGCGGACAATACAATGAGCAGTTCTTC.

This chain uses TRBV4-2 with TRBJ1-6; no definite D call. The CDR3 is made up of 15 amino acids. V dropped 4 bases and J dropped 4 bases, with 11 bases sitting between them. Germline CDR1 and CDR2: LGHNA and YNFKEQ. CDR3 residues: CASSPALNYNSPLHF. The CDR3 DNA is TGTGCCAGCAGCCCCGCTCTCAATTATAATTCACCCCTCCACTTT.

This rearrangement joins TRBV5-1 to TRBJ1-4; TRBD1 matches at 7 bases. CDR3 length: 14 amino acids. The germline V gene encodes CDR1 SGHRS and CDR2 YFSETQ. V shed 4 bases, J shed 7 bases, and the junction held 7 bases outside the gene matches. The CDR3 region has the DNA TGCGCCAGCAGCCTCGAGTGGACAGGTGAAAAACTGTTTTTT. Translation: CASSLEWTGEKLFF.

This clone was seen more than once but under ten times. The chain employs TRBV14 and TRBJ1-1; D unclear. Germline CDR1 and CDR2: SGHDN and FVKESK. This CDR3 spans 14 amino acids. V lost 1 base and J lost 1, with 7 bases in between. The CDR3 is CASSQVNSNTEAFF. For the CDR3, the DNA is TGTGCCAGCAGCCAAGTTAATTCGAACACTGAAGCTTTCTTT.

This clone was recorded a few times. This sequence joins TRBV5-5 and TRBJ2-1; TRBD2 aligns across 14 bases. With 4 bases clipped from V and 3 bases from J, the junction kept 6 bases outside the gene matches. Germline loops: CDR1 SGHKS, CDR2 YYEKEE (reference sequence). The CDR3 spans 17 residues. This chain's CDR3 is CASSGTSGRKGYNEQFF. The CDR3 coding sequence is TGTGCCAGCAGCGGGACTAGCGGGAGAAAGGGCTACAATGAGCAGTTCTTC.

V usage is TRBV6-4 and J usage is TRBJ1-2; the D gene is possibly TRBD1 (6 bases). In germline, CDR1 is MRHNA, CDR2 SNTAGT. The CDR3 sequence is 14 residues long. Trimming shortened V by 11 bases and J by 4 bases, and 20 bases separated the two germline ends. The CDR3 reads CAWGWGAEPYGYTF. In DNA form, the CDR3 reads TGTGCCTGGGGGTGGGGGGCTGAGCCCTATGGCTACACCTTC.

The chain is built from TRBV19 and TRBJ1-5; D is ambiguous. This CDR3 spans 15 amino acids. Germline V gives CDR1 LNHDA, CDR2 SQIVND (reference sequence). V dropped 5 bases and J dropped 4 bases, with 15 bases sitting between them. The CDR3 DNA reads as TGTGCCAGTAGTCCCTCTGACACTCGGAATCAGCCCCAGCATTTT. This sequence encodes CASSPSDTRNQPQHF.

The chain is built from TRBV6-1 and TRBJ1-1; no firm D call. The CDR3 spans 11 residues. V lost 6 bases and J 7 bases, leaving 9 bases between the germline ends. Germline V gene sequence: CDR1 MNHNS, CDR2 SASEGT. CDR3 bases: TGTGCCAGCAGAAAAGGCGTTGAAGCTTTCTTT. Amino acids: CASRKGVEAFF.

The gene calls are TRBV30 and TRBJ2-2; perhaps TRBD1 as D (5 bases). Between the trimmed V and J ends, which lost 2 bases and 1 base, there was a span of 8 bases. The germline gives CDR1 GTSNPN, CDR2 SVGIG (reference sequence). This CDR3 is built from 14 residues. In DNA, the CDR3 is TGTGCCTGGAGTATCGGACAGAACACCGGGGAGCTGTTTTTT. Its protein is CAWSIGQNTGELFF.

The V and J genes are TRBV6-1 and TRBJ1-1, with D possibly matching TRBD1 (6 bases). Germline-derived CDR1 and CDR2 are MNHNS and SASEGT. The germline V and J ends were trimmed by 6 bases and 4 bases, with 15 bases remaining between them. The CDR3 has 14 amino acids. The CDR3 DNA reads as TGTGCCAGCAGGTACACAGGGAGCGTCACTGAAGCTTTCTTT. It is translated as CASRYTGSVTEAFF.

The gene calls are TRBV5-6 and TRBJ2-3, with a possible D match to TRBD1 (5 bases). The germline V and J ends were trimmed by 1 base and 1 base, with 10 bases remaining between them. Germline-derived CDR1 and CDR2 are SGHDT and YYEEEE. This CDR3 is built from 15 residues. CDR3: CASSLRGLGTDTQYF. The CDR3 DNA sequence: TGTGCCAGCAGCTTGAGGGGTTTGGGCACAGATACGCAGTATTTT.

With respect to this clone: A read error may account for a junction end that differs from germline. The chain is built from TRBV7-7 and TRBJ1-5; 9 nucleotides align to TRBD1. CDR3 size: 16 residues. CDR1 is SSHAT and CDR2 is FNYEAQ in the germline V gene (reference sequence). The CDR3 coding sequence is TGTGCTAGCAGCTTAGAGACAGGGGGGAGCAATCAGCCCCAGCATTTT. Translated: CASSLETGGSNQPQHF.

This clone has a handful of counts. The rearrangement uses TRBV9 and TRBJ2-7; the D gene could be TRBD1 or TRBD2 (5 bases each). Germline CDR1 and CDR2: SGDLS and YYNGEE. The CDR3 has 14 residues. V was cut by 4 bases and J by 4 bases, with 15 bases left in between. CDR3 amino acids: CASSFRDGPYEQYF. The CDR3 DNA follows: TGTGCCAGCAGCTTCCGGGACGGACCTTACGAGCAGTACTTC.

The table lists this clone with a count of one. The rearrangement links TRBV4-3 to TRBJ2-3; 8 bases line up with TRBD1. The J segment lost 1 base and the V segment lost 0 bases, leaving 6 bases of the junction unmatched. This CDR3 comprises 17 residues. CDR1 and CDR2 from the germline V gene are LGHNA and YSLEER. The CDR3 reads CASSQDRQGQGTDTQYF. The CDR3 DNA sequence: TGCGCCAGCAGCCAAGATCGACAGGGGCAGGGCACAGATACGCAGTATTTT.

V usage is TRBV6-1 and J usage is TRBJ1-5, with 7 positions matching TRBD1. The trim removed 7 bases at V and 5 bases at J, leaving 5 bases unmatched. CDR1 is MNHNS and CDR2 is SASEGT in the germline V gene. This CDR3 is 13 amino acids long. The CDR3 nucleotides are TGTGCCAGCAAGAACAGGGGCTATCAGCCCCAGCATTTT. Encoded protein: CASKNRGYQPQHF.

The V gene is TRBV11-2, the J gene TRBJ2-7; no clear D. The V end lost 7 bases, the J end lost 3 bases, and 13 bases lay between the germline ends. Germline V CDR1 and CDR2: SGHAT, FQNNGV. The CDR3 is 13 amino acids. The CDR3 sequence is CASTQDHGYEQYF. In DNA, the CDR3 is TGTGCCAGCACCCAAGACCACGGCTACGAGCAGTACTTC.

The gene calls are TRBV5-1 and TRBJ2-2, with TRBD2 matching 14 bases. CDR1 and CDR2 from the germline V gene are SGHRS and YFSETQ. CDR3 length: 18 residues. Trimming took 4 bases from V and 0 from J; bases not matched to a gene: 5. CDR3 sequence (DNA): TGCGCCAGCAGCCCAGGACTAGCGGGGGGCGCGAACACCGGGGAGCTGTTTTTT. Translated, it gives CASSPGLAGGANTGELFF.

V usage is TRBV7-2 and J usage is TRBJ1-3; no clear D gene. The V gene's germline CDR1 is SGHTA and CDR2 FQGNSA. This CDR3 comprises 13 residues. Trimming pared 4 bases from V and 4 bases from J, leaving 8 bases between. The CDR3 is CASSSRPGNTIYF. DNA of the CDR3: TGTGCCAGCAGCTCAAGACCAGGAAACACCATATATTTT.

The genes are TRBV28 and TRBJ2-1; TRBD1 aligns across 10 bases. This CDR3 region has 16 residues. The V segment lost 6 bases and the J segment 4 bases; nucleotides outside the gene matches: 9. Germline V gives CDR1 MDHEN, CDR2 SYDVKM. CDR3: CASRSTTGGFYNEQFF. The CDR3, as DNA: TGTGCCAGCAGGTCCACGACAGGGGGCTTTTACAATGAGCAGTTCTTC.

This chain connects TRBV28 to TRBJ2-1, with D tentatively TRBD2 (6 bases). The CDR3 runs 15 residues. The germline V and J ends were trimmed by 5 bases and 4 bases, with 15 bases remaining between them. CDR1 MDHEN and CDR2 SYDVKM come from the germline V gene. Here the CDR3 reads CASSTPWGRYNEQFF. CDR3 sequence (DNA): TGTGCCAGCAGTACCCCTTGGGGGAGGTACAATGAGCAGTTCTTC.